This passage covers 16 T cell receptor beta chains from one sample sequenced in a study of radiotherapy plus CTLA-4 blockade in lung cancer. The table came from immunoSEQ multiplex PCR; TCRdb's copy has only in-frame clones and leaves some out. The sample yields roughly 120,000 clones, 65% to 85% seen once. The specimen comprised peripheral blood, sampled from a patient treated with radiotherapy plus ipilimumab. These receptors were taken from a human donor with non-small cell lung cancer who had a partial response to radiotherapy plus ipilimumab.

The chain couples TRBV25-1 to TRBJ2-3; D might be TRBD2 (7 bases). CDR1 is MGHDK and CDR2 is SYGVNS in the germline V gene. Trimming took 10 bases from V and 1 from J, leaving 15 bases between them. The CDR3 is 14 amino acids. Written as DNA, the CDR3 is TGTGCCACCCAAGAAGGGGGGGGCACAGATACGCAGTATTTT. Residues: CATQEGGGTDTQYF.

This sequence joins TRBV7-2 and TRBJ1-2; D not resolved. The CDR3 runs to 15 residues. The V gene lost 5 bases and the J gene lost 6 bases, with 19 bases spanning the gap. Germline-derived CDR1 and CDR2 are SGHTA and FQGNSA. For the CDR3, the DNA is TGTGCCAGCAGCCCAAAACAGCTTCCGATCGATGGCTACACCTTC. Its protein product is CASSPKQLPIDGYTF.

V and J are TRBV19 and TRBJ2-4; perhaps TRBD2 as D (5 bases). The V and J ends lost 5 bases and 0 bases respectively, with 14 bases between them. The germline V gene encodes CDR1 LNHDA and CDR2 SQIVND (reference sequence). The CDR3 sequence is 16 residues long. The CDR3 DNA reads as TGTGCCAGTAGTCACCCGGGATGGATAGCCAAAAACATTCAGTACTTC. This sequence encodes CASSHPGWIAKNIQYF.

This chain joins TRBV7-8 and TRBJ2-7; 8 bases are a match to TRBD2. CDR1 is SGHVS, CDR2 FQNEAQ, per germline. Unmatched junction bases numbered 4, after V lost 3 bases and J lost 3 bases. The CDR3 loop spans 14 amino acids. CDR3 protein: CASSLTSANYEQYV. DNA of the CDR3: TGTGCCAGCAGCTTGACTAGCGCCAACTACGAGCAGTACGTC.

This clone has a single count. V is TRBV9 and J is TRBJ2-5, with 8 bases fitting TRBD1. The CDR3 runs to 14 residues. J was trimmed by 11 bases and V by 4 bases; bases with no gene match: 13. The V gene's germline CDR1 is SGDLS and CDR2 YYNGEE. For the CDR3, the DNA is TGTGCCAGCAGCCCCAGGACAGGGCTAGATGAGCAGTACTTC. It translates to CASSPRTGLDEQYF. The complete variable domain, with remaining parts taken from reference TRBV9 and TRBJ2-5, reads DSGVTQTPKHLITATGQRVTLRCSPRSGDLSVYWYQQSLDQGLQFLIQYYNGEERAKGNILERFSAQQFPDLHSELNLSSLELGDSALYFCASSPRTGLDEQYFGPGTRLLVL.

This clone was seen a handful of times. The gene calls are TRBV5-1 and TRBJ2-3; weak D call: TRBD2 (6 bases). The CDR3 totals 15 residues. The V end was cut by 0 bases, the J end by 1 base, with 9 bases between. CDR1 is SGHRS and CDR2 is YFSETQ in the germline V gene. The chain's CDR3 is CASSLDGSGTDTQYF. CDR3 nucleotides: TGCGCCAGCAGCTTGGACGGGAGCGGCACAGATACGCAGTATTTT.

The chain employs TRBV19 and TRBJ2-1; 12 nucleotides align to TRBD1. J lost 6 bases, V lost 6 bases, and 3 bases had no gene match. Germline lookup yields CDR1 LNHDA and CDR2 SQIVND (reference sequence). This CDR3 has 14 residues. Here the CDR3 DNA reads TGTGCCAGTAGGGGACAGGGGGCAATCAATGAGCAGTTCTTC. It is translated as CASRGQGAINEQFF. Full variable domain (outside the CDR3, taken from reference TRBV19 and TRBJ2-1): DGGITQSPKYLFRKEGQNVTLSCEQNLNHDAMYWYRQDPGQGLRLIYYSQIVNDFQKGDIAEGYSVSREKKESFPLTVTSAQKNPTAFYLCASRGQGAINEQFFGPGTRLTVL.

This clone was counted a few times. The chain combines TRBV6-1 with TRBJ1-2; 8 positions agree with TRBD1. The CDR3 spans 15 residues. In germline, CDR1 is MNHNS, CDR2 SASEGT. V trimming: 1 base; J trimming: 7 bases; junction bases outside the gene matches: 8. Here the CDR3 reads CASSEEPGQGRGYTF. CDR3 nucleotide sequence: TGTGCCAGCAGTGAAGAGCCTGGACAGGGTCGTGGCTACACCTTC.

V and J are TRBV29-1 and TRBJ1-4; tentatively, D is TRBD1 (5 bases). The CDR3 runs to 13 residues. Germline V CDR1 and CDR2: SQVTM, ANQGSEA. V was clipped by 7 bases and J by 8 bases, with 17 bases between them. Written as DNA, the CDR3 is TGCAGCGCGACCACGGGGACTTGGGAAAAACTGTTTTTT. Its translation: CSATTGTWEKLFF.

The J gene is TRBJ2-3, the V gene TRBV5-1; maybe TRBD1 (6 bases). Germline V gene data show CDR1 as SGHRS and CDR2 as YFSETQ. The CDR3 runs to 16 residues. Trimming shortened V by 0 bases and J by 6 bases, and 17 bases separated the two germline ends. In DNA form, the CDR3 reads TGCGCCAGCAGCTTGGAGGTCAGGGGTTATTCGGATACGCAGTATTTT. This gives the protein CASSLEVRGYSDTQYF.

The J gene is TRBJ2-3, the V gene TRBV6-1; D gene uncertain. CDR3 length: 14 amino acids. CDR1 is MNHNS, CDR2 SASEGT, per germline. V lost 2 bases and J 6 bases, leaving 12 bases between the germline ends. CDR3: CASSEKAYPDTQYF. Here the CDR3 DNA reads TGTGCCAGCAGTGAAAAAGCCTATCCGGATACGCAGTATTTT.

The chain links TRBV6-5 to TRBJ2-7, with 9 bases fitting TRBD1. CDR3 length: 14 residues. The germline gives CDR1 MNHEY, CDR2 SVGAGI. After removal of 7 bases from V and 6 bases from J, the junction contained 10 bases not matched to a gene. Here the CDR3 reads CASMVGQGTGEQYV. The CDR3 nucleotides read TGTGCCAGCATGGTGGGACAGGGTACGGGCGAGCAGTACGTC.

The chain is built from TRBV18 and TRBJ2-1; the match to TRBD1 covers 8 bases. J gave up 9 bases and V 6 bases, and 7 bases lay outside the gene matches. Germline V gene sequence: CDR1 KGHSH, CDR2 LQKENI. The CDR3 has 13 amino acids. Written as DNA, the CDR3 is TGTGCCAGCTCTCTGACAGGGGAGACTGAGCAGTTCTTC. It is translated as CASSLTGETEQFF. The whole variable domain, filled in from reference TRBV18 and TRBJ2-1, reads NAGVMQNPRHLVRRRGQEARLRCSPMKGHSHVYWYRQLPEEGLKFMVYLQKENIIDESGMPKERFSAEFPKEGPSILRIQQVVRGDSAAYFCASSLTGETEQFFGPGTRLTVL.

The CDR3 spells CASRRWDISNQPQHF. In DNA form, the CDR3 reads TGTGCCAGCAGAAGATGGGACATTAGCAATCAGCCCCAGCATTTT. The J gene is TRBJ1-5, the V gene TRBV11-3, with D possibly matching TRBD1 (6 bases). Germline values: CDR1 SGHNT, CDR2 YENEEA. V shed 6 bases and J shed 0 bases, with 12 bases lying between them. CDR3 length equals 15 residues.

The chain recombines TRBV10-3 with TRBJ2-3; 9 bases fit TRBD2. The CDR3 has 16 amino acids. Germline CDR1 reads ENHRY; CDR2 reads SYGVKD. V lost 11 bases and J lost 2; bases outside the gene matches: 14. The CDR3 region has the DNA TGTGCCTCGACCCTAGGACTAGCGAGGATCACAGATACGCAGTATTTT. It yields the protein CASTLGLARITDTQYF.

This clone appeared a few times. J is TRBJ1-4 and V is TRBV7-6; no reliable D call. Germline V gene sequence: CDR1 SGHVS, CDR2 FNYEAQ. V was trimmed by 5 bases and J by 2 bases, leaving 9 bases between them. The CDR3 covers 14 residues. The CDR3 nucleotides read TGTGCCAGCAGCCTCAGCGGCACTAATGAAAAACTGTTTTTT. As protein: CASSLSGTNEKLFF.